One and the same sample provided the 8 T cell receptor beta chains below, sequenced in a study of cytomegalovirus exposure and HLA in healthy donors (dated 2017 in TCRdb). The method behind the library was the immunoSEQ multiplex PCR assay. For the multiplex PCR, a mixture combining 60 forward primers for TCR Vbeta segments and 13 reverse primers for TCR Jbeta segments was used. The clones in this table, taken by TCRdb from immuneACCESS, are in-frame only. Not every clone is retained; where verified, under half of the shortfall comes from an unresolved V gene, and the cause of the rest is unknown. The sample has about 160,000 clones on record, roughly 84% of them singletons. The ten largest clonotypes hold 1.5% to 1.7% of the sample. The sample was PBMCs. These receptors came from a woman between 18 and 29 years old in good health and CMV-seronegative.

V gene TRBV30 combines with J gene TRBJ1-1, with D unresolved. The length of the CDR3 is 13 residues. The V gene lost 1 base and the J gene lost 6 bases, with 12 bases spanning the gap. Germline CDR1 GTSNPN, CDR2 SVGIG (reference sequence). For the CDR3, the DNA is TGTGCCTGGAGTGGCCGGGTTGAGGCTGAAGCTTTCTTT. Translation gives CAWSGRVEAEAFF.

The chain joins TRBV28 to TRBJ1-2; TRBD1 aligns across 10 bases. V trimming: 7 bases; J trimming: 5 bases; junction bases outside the gene matches: 7. CDR3 size: 14 residues. Germline CDR1 MDHEN, CDR2 SYDVKM. The CDR3 is CASTGTGVEYGYTF. CDR3 bases: TGTGCCAGCACCGGGACAGGGGTCGAATATGGCTACACCTTC.

The chain combines TRBV6-5 with TRBJ1-6, with D maybe TRBD1 (5 bases). V lost 5 bases and J 7 bases, leaving 9 bases between the germline ends. In germline, CDR1 is MNHEY, CDR2 SVGAGI. The CDR3 is 13 residues long. CDR3 residues: CASSRQNNSPLHF. In nucleotides, the CDR3 is TGTGCCAGCAGTAGACAGAACAATTCACCCCTCCACTTT.

J is TRBJ1-4 and V is TRBV13, with D possibly matching TRBD1 (6 bases). Germline values: CDR1 PRHDT, CDR2 FYEKMQ (reference sequence). Trimming stripped 4 bases from V and 0 bases from J, with 12 bases between. The CDR3 is 16 residues long. CDR3 nucleotides: TGTGCCAGCAGCTCGGTGGACAGAGCAACTAATGAAAAACTGTTTTTT. Protein: CASSSVDRATNEKLFF. Full variable domain (rest looked up from reference TRBV13 and TRBJ1-4): AAGVIQSPRHLIKEKRETATLKCYPIPRHDTVYWYQQGPGQDPQFLISFYEKMQSDKGSIPDRFSAQQFSDYHSELNMSSLELGDSALYFCASSSVDRATNEKLFFGSGTQLSVL.

The chain recombines TRBV30 with TRBJ1-5; 9 bases line up with TRBD1. J was trimmed by 4 bases and V by 3 bases; bases with no gene match: 10. The CDR3 totals 16 residues. CDR1 and CDR2 (germline): GTSNPN, SVGIG (reference sequence). The chain's CDR3 is CAWSHRGQGKNQPQHF. The CDR3 region has the DNA TGTGCCTGGAGCCATAGGGGACAGGGCAAAAATCAGCCCCAGCATTTT. The complete variable domain, with remaining parts taken from reference TRBV30 and TRBJ1-5, reads SQTIHQWPATLVQPVGSPLSLECTVEGTSNPNLYWYRQAAGRGLQLLFYSVGIGQISSEVPQNLSASRPQDRQFILSSKKLLLSDSGFYLCAWSHRGQGKNQPQHFGDGTRLSIL.

This chain uses TRBV4-2 with TRBJ2-7; the D gene is possibly TRBD1 (5 bases). Germline V gives CDR1 LGHNA, CDR2 YNFKEQ. Trimming stripped 4 bases from V and 12 bases from J, with 25 bases between. The CDR3 covers 15 residues. The DNA of the CDR3 is TGTGCCAGCAGCCCCCAGGCAGCAGGGTTCTCGGACCCGTACTTC. This encodes CASSPQAAGFSDPYF.

This clone was picked up one time. The J gene is TRBJ2-3, the V gene TRBV7-9, with a tentative D call TRBD1 (6 bases). Per germline, CDR1 SEHNR and CDR2 FQNEAQ (reference sequence). The CDR3 runs to 15 residues. The ends were cut back, 5 bases at V and 6 bases at J, with 18 bases in the middle. As DNA, the CDR3 is TGTGCCAGCAGCGACCCCCGGGACACCCCCGATACGCAGTATTTT. Translated: CASSDPRDTPDTQYF.

The V gene is TRBV11-2, the J gene TRBJ2-7; maybe TRBD2 (6 bases). The CDR3 is 13 amino acids. Germline V gives CDR1 SGHAT, CDR2 FQNNGV. Trimming cost V 3 bases and J 1 base, with 7 bases left between them. The CDR3 DNA sequence: TGTGCCAGCAGCTTTGCGGGGTCCTACGAGCAGTACTTC. Protein sequence: CASSFAGSYEQYF.